A selection of T cell receptor beta chains follows, all from one sample in a study of Ad26.COV2.S vaccination and SARS-CoV-2 variants. The method was immunoSEQ multiplex PCR; TCRdb's version includes in-frame clones alone and lacks a portion of them. The sample carries some 640,000 clones, around 92% recorded once. Sequenced here: peripheral blood, sampled in a trial of Ad26.COV2.S vaccine versus placebo. The receptors here all came from a person aged 18-60 years who received the Ad26.COV2.S COVID-19 vaccine or a placebo. Both conserved end residues are part of each CDR3. The D gene is left open where the match is weak. Clone size is given for some rows only: seen once, a few or many times, or a class if the clone is expanded.

TRBV7-2	-	TRBJ2-3	TRBD2	TGTGCCAGCAGCCAGCGGGGGGTCTTCACAGATACGCAGTATTTT	CASSQRGVFTDTQYF
TRBV7-2	-	TRBJ2-7	-	TGTGCCAGCAGCTTAAACAGGGATAACGAGCAGTACTTC	CASSLNRDNEQYF
TRBV7-9	-	TRBJ2-7	TRBD2	TGTGCCAGCAGCTTAGCTGCAGGCCCTAGCGGGAGCGCCGAGCAGTACTTC	CASSLAAGPSGSAEQYF
TRBV6-2/TRBV6-3	few	TRBJ2-7	TRBD2	TGTGCCAGCAGTAGACGGACTAGCGGACTATACTACGAGCAGTACTTC	CASSRRTSGLYYEQYF
TRBV5-4	-	TRBJ2-5	TRBD1	TGTGCCAGCGGGACGACGGGACAGGGGGTAGAGACCCAGTACTTC	CASGTTGQGVETQYF
TRBV6-4	-	TRBJ2-1	-	TGTGCCAGCAGTGAGGGGAGTGGTGTATGGTACGAGCAGTTCTTC	CASSEGSGVWYEQFF
TRBV18	-	TRBJ2-3	-	TGTGCCAGCTCACCCGGCACAGCCTCCCCCGATACGCAGTATTTT	CASSPGTASPDTQYF
TRBV9	-	TRBJ2-1	TRBD2	TGTGCCAGCAGCTCGTCGGGACTAGCCTACAATGAGCAGTTCTTC	CASSSSGLAYNEQFF
TRBV30	-	TRBJ1-1	TRBD1	TGTGCCTGGAGTGTCATCCCAGGGGGCAAGACTGAAGCTTTCTTT	CAWSVIPGGKTEAFF
TRBV7-2	-	TRBJ2-5	-	TGTGCCAGCACCTTGACTCCTGGGACCCAGTACTTC	CASTLTPGTQYF
TRBV11-2	-	TRBJ2-5	-	TGTGCCAGCAGCTTAGGGGGAGAGGAGACCCAGTACTTC	CASSLGGEETQYF
TRBV11-2	-	TRBJ1-1	-	TGTGCCAGCAGCTTAGAAGGATATGAAGCTTTCTTT	CASSLEGYEAFF
TRBV6-2/TRBV6-3	-	TRBJ2-7	TRBD2	TGTGCCAGCAGTTACCCACCCGGGACTAGCGGGGGGGCCAACGAGCAGTACTTC	CASSYPPGTSGGANEQYF
TRBV9	many	TRBJ1-1	-	TGTGCCAGCAGCGTAGGACTGACAACTAGGGAGAACACTGAAGCTTTCTTT	CASSVGLTTRENTEAFF
TRBV5-6	-	TRBJ1-1	-	TGTGCCAGCAGCTTGTTCCCGTACACTGAAGCTTTCTTT	CASSLFPYTEAFF
TRBV6-5	-	TRBJ2-3	TRBD2	TGTGCCAGCAGCCCGGGACTAGAGTTAGATACGCAGTATTTT	CASSPGLELDTQYF
TRBV18	-	TRBJ1-1	-	TGTGCCAGCTCAAGGGGGGAGGACACTGAAGCTTTCTTT	CASSRGEDTEAFF
TRBV11-3	-	TRBJ2-3	TRBD2	TGTGCCAGCAGCTCAGTAGCGGGGGCCTACACAGATACGCAGTATTTT	CASSSVAGAYTDTQYF
TRBV3-1/TRBV3-2	-	TRBJ2-7	-	TGTGCCAGCAGCCCAGGGTTGAACTACGAGCAGTACTTC	CASSPGLNYEQYF
TRBV4-2	-	TRBJ1-2	-	TGTGCCAGCAGCCCCGAGCGTGGCTATGGCTACACCTTC	CASSPERGYGYTF